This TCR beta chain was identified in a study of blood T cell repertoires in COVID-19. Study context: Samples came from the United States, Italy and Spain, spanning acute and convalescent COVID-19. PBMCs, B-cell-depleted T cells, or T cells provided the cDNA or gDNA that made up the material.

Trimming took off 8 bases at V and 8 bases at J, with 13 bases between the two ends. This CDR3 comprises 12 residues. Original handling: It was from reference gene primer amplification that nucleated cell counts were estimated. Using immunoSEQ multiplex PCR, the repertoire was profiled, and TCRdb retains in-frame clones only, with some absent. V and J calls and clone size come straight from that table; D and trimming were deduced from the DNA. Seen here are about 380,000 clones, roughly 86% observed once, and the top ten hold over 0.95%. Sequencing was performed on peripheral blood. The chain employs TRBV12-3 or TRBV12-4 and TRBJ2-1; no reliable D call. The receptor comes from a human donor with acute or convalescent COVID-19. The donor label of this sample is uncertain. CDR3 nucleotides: TGTGCCAGCGCCCTAGGAGCTTATGAGCAGTTCTTC. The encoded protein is CASALGAYEQFF.